This T cell receptor (beta chain) derives from a study of Graves' ophthalmopathy and Graves' hyperthyroidism. CDR3 length equals 12 residues. V was trimmed by 4 bases and J by 4 bases, leaving 8 bases between them. CDR1 SGDLS and CDR2 YYNGEE come from the germline V gene. RNA transcripts served as template for amplifying TCR beta CDR3 sequences. Second-round multiplex PCR came after a first-round RT-PCR that employed HTBI primers. One entry per CDR3 protein, called by TCRdb with MiXCR from the multiplex PCR reads. The repertoire holds around 1,200,000 distinct CDR3 sequences, 35% to 40% seen once, with 11% in the top ten. There are many counts of this clonotype.

The chain couples TRBV9 to TRBJ2-5, with D possibly being TRBD1 (5 bases). This TCR derives from an adult man with Graves' hyperthyroidism. Sequencing input: peripheral blood or thyroid tissue (not recorded which). The CDR3 DNA reads as TGTGCCAGCAGCATTCAGGGAGAGACCCAGTACTTC. This translates into CASSIQGETQYF.